The rows below give T cell receptor beta chains drawn from one sample of a study of T cells in Graves' hyperthyroidism and ophthalmopathy. TCRdb fed the multiplex PCR reads into MiXCR, producing one record per CDR3 protein. The repertoire holds about 360,000 distinct CDR3 sequences, with less than 15% as singletons. Sequencing was performed on blood. These receptors all stem from a young woman with Graves' hyperthyroidism. Both conserved end residues are part of each CDR3. D genes are given only for firm matches. The size entry is marked missing in some rows and otherwise reads once, few, many or a size class.

j_call	clone_size	v_call	d_call	cdr3_nt	cdr3_aa
TRBJ2-1	many	TRBV14	TRBD2	TGTGCCAGCAGCCAAGATTCAGCGGGGGTCTGGAATGAGCAGTTCTTC	CASSQDSAGVWNEQFF
TRBJ2-1	many	TRBV30	TRBD2	TGTGCCTGGAGTCGTCAGCTAGCGGGAGGGAATGAGCAGTTCTTC	CAWSRQLAGGNEQFF
TRBJ1-4	few	TRBV28	.	TGTGCCAGCAGTTTCGGGGGTGGGGAAAAACTGTTTTTT	CASSFGGGEKLFF
TRBJ2-1	many	TRBV7-3	TRBD2	TGTGCCAGCAGCCCCAAAGGCGGGGGGGCTAGATATGAGCAGTTCTTC	CASSPKGGGARYEQFF
TRBJ2-3	many	TRBV13	TRBD1	TGTGCCAGCATCGAAGACAGGGGAACAGATACGCAGTATTTT	CASIEDRGTDTQYF
TRBJ2-7	many	TRBV18	.	TGTGCCAGCTCACCGGACGCCTCCTACGAGCAGTACTTC	CASSPDASYEQYF
TRBJ2-1	many	TRBV6-1	.	TGTGCCAGCACCAGGTTTAGCAATGAGCAGTTCTTC	CASTRFSNEQFF
TRBJ2-7	.	TRBV15	.	TGTGCCACCAGCAGAGCCGGCGGGGCTACCTCCTACGAGCGGTACTTC	CATSRAGGATSYERYF
TRBJ2-5	many	TRBV5-6	TRBD1	TGTGCCAGCAGCCTCGGGACAGGGCCAGAGACCCAGTACTTC	CASSLGTGPETQYF
TRBJ2-1	many	TRBV7-8	.	TGTGCCAGCAGTGTGTTCGGTAGCTCCTACAATGAGCAGTTCTTC	CASSVFGSSYNEQFF
TRBJ1-1	many	TRBV28	.	TGTGCCAGCAGTTTTGGTGGGGGGCCCACTGAAGCTTTCTTT	CASSFGGGPTEAFF
TRBJ2-5	few	TRBV19	.	TGTGCCAGTAGTGTGGGTCCGATAAAGACCCAGTACTTC	CASSVGPIKTQYF
TRBJ2-7	many	TRBV10-3	.	TGTGCCATCAGTGGGTCGGGTGAGCAGTACTTC	CAISGSGEQYF
TRBJ1-1	few	TRBV19	.	TGTGCCAGTAGTGGAAGGAGAGAAGCTTTCTTT	CASSGRREAFF
TRBJ1-2	many	TRBV4-1	.	TGCGCCAGCAGCCAAGATAGGCCGGTGGTGGGCTACACCTTC	CASSQDRPVVGYTF
TRBJ2-2	many	TRBV6-2/TRBV6-3	TRBD2	TGTGCCAGCAGTTCGCTGCGGACTAGCGGAGCGAACACCGGGGAGCTGTTTTTT	CASSSLRTSGANTGELFF
TRBJ2-1	many	TRBV7-2	TRBD2	TGTGCCAGCAGCTCTTTGACTAGCGGGGTTTACAATGAGCAGTTCTTC	CASSSLTSGVYNEQFF
TRBJ1-2	many	TRBV28	TRBD1	TGTGCCACCCAGACAGGGGGGGCCTATGGCTACACCTTC	CATQTGGAYGYTF
TRBJ2-7	many	TRBV28	.	TGTGCCAGCAGTTTATCCGGAAAATACGAGCAGTACTTC	CASSLSGKYEQYF
TRBJ2-1	.	TRBV3-1	.	.	CASSQVVVGRGTSEFF
TRBJ1-2	.	TRBV29-1	TRBD1	TGCAGCGTGGTCTATAGGGGACAGGGGGCGGACTATGGCTACACCTTC	CSVVYRGQGADYGYTF
TRBJ1-3	many	TRBV11-2	TRBD1	TGTGCCAGCAGTACAACCACAGGGGGTCTCGGAAACACCATATATTTT	CASSTTTGGLGNTIYF
TRBJ1-1	many	TRBV28	TRBD1	TGTGCCAGCAGTTCCTGGACAGGGAGCGACGGATCCACTGAAGCTTTCTTT	CASSSWTGSDGSTEAFF
TRBJ1-3	many	TRBV12-3/TRBV12-4	.	TGTGCCAGCAGGATCCAGGCCCTGGGGAACACCATATATTTT	CASRIQALGNTIYF
TRBJ2-7	many	TRBV4-1	.	TGCGCCAGCAGCCAAGATTTTTCAGGTAACGAGCAGTACTTC	CASSQDFSGNEQYF
TRBJ2-5	.	TRBV7-6	TRBD2	TGTGCCAGCAGCCCCGGACTAGCGGGAGCCTCGGAGACCCAGTACTTC	CASSPGLAGASETQYF
TRBJ2-6	.	TRBV27	.	TGTGCCAGCGCCCGGCGTAGAGGACCGGACTCTGGGGCCAACGTCCTGACTTTC	CASARRRGPDSGANVLTF
TRBJ2-6	few	TRBV2	TRBD2	TGTGCCAGCAGGGGAGGGATCTCTGGGGCCAACGTCCTGACTTTC	CASRGGISGANVLTF
TRBJ2-1	.	TRBV19	.	TGTCCCAGTAGGAAGAAGTCCCCGGGGTACAATGAGCAGTTCTTC	CPSRKKSPGYNEQFF
TRBJ1-5	many	TRBV28	.	TGTGCCAGCAGTTGGGCAGGAGGCAATCAGCCCCAGCATTTT	CASSWAGGNQPQHF
TRBJ2-7	.	TRBV20-1	.	TGCAGTGCCGTCTCTACTAGCCCTTTCTCCTGCGAGCAGTACTTC	CSAVSTSPFSCEQYF
TRBJ1-5	many	TRBV6-1	.	TGTGCCAGCAGACCCCTCGTAGGTCTCCGGGTTGCGGGGAGGAATCAGCCCCAGCATTTT	CASRPLVGLRVAGRNQPQHF
TRBJ2-2	.	TRBV20-1	TRBD2	TGCAGTGCTAGAGATCCCCTAGCGGGAGGGCCGGACGGGGAGCTGTTTTTT	CSARDPLAGGPDGELFF
TRBJ1-1	many	TRBV29-1	.	TGCAGCGCCCAATGGGGCCCCAGGTGGAGCACTGAAGCTTTCTTT	CSAQWGPRWSTEAFF